This TCR beta chain was identified in a study of cytomegalovirus exposure and HLA in healthy donors. On this clone: Its specificity is not known.

The length of the CDR3 is 13 residues. CDR1 and CDR2 from the germline V gene are MGHRA and YSYEKL. V lost 4 bases and J lost 1, with 7 bases in between. Regarding the study as a whole: Upon later analysis, TCR association rates were observed to vary by HLA locus, being highest for DRB1 and lowest for HLA-C.

Primers: 60 Vbeta forward and 13 Jbeta reverse. Per the original data handling: Unique TCR beta chains numbered around 80 million in a later analysis, with roughly 10 million shared. Here immunoSEQ multiplex PCR was the method, and the copy in TCRdb shows in-frame clones only, minus some. The V and J calls and clone size come from that table; D and trimming were worked out from the DNA. The sample has roughly 240,000 clones; about 80% are singletons. Sequenced sample: PBMCs. The sequence was obtained from a middle-aged woman in good health and CMV-seropositive. This sequence joins TRBV4-1 and TRBJ1-1; no definite D call. The CDR3 reads CASSREGNTEAFF. CDR3 nucleotide sequence: TGCGCCAGCAGCCGCGAGGGGAACACTGAAGCTTTCTTT.